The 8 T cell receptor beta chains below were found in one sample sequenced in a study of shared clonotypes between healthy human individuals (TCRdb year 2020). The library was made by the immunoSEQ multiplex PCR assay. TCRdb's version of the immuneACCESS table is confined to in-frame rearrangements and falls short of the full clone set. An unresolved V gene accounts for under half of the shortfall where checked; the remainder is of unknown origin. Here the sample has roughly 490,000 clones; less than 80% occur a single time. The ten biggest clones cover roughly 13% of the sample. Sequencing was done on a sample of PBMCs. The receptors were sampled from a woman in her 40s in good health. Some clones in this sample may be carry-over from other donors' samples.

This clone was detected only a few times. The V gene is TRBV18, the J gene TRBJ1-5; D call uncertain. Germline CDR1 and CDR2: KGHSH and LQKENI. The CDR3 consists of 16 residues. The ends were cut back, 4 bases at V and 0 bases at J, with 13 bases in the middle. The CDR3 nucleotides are TGTGCCAGCTCACACAATGCTGCTTATAGCAATCAGCCCCAGCATTTT. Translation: CASSHNAAYSNQPQHF.

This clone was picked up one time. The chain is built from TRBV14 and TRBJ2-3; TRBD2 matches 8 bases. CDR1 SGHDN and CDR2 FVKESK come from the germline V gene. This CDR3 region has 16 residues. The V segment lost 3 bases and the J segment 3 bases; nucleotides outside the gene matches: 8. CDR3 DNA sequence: TGTGCCAGCAGCCACAGACTAGCGATGGTGACAGATACGCAGTATTTT. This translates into CASSHRLAMVTDTQYF.

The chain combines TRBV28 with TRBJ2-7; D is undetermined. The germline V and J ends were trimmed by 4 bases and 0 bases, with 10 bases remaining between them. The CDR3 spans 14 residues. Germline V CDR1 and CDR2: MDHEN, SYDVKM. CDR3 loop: CASSSPGPSYEQYF. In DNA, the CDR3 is TGTGCCAGCAGTTCCCCGGGCCCCTCCTACGAGCAGTACTTC.

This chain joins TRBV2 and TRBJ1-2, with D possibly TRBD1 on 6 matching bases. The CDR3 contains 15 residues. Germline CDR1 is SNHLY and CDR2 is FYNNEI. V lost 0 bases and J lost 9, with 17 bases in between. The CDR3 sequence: CASSEAMGQSVRYTF. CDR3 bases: TGTGCCAGCAGTGAAGCGATGGGACAAAGCGTCCGCTACACCTTC.

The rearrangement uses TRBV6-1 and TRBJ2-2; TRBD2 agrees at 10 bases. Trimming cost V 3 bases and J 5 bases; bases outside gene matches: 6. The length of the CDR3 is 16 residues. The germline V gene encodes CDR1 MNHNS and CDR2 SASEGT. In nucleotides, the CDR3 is TGTGCCAGCAGTGATCAGGGACTAGCGCGGACCGGGGAGCTGTTTTTT. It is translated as CASSDQGLARTGELFF.

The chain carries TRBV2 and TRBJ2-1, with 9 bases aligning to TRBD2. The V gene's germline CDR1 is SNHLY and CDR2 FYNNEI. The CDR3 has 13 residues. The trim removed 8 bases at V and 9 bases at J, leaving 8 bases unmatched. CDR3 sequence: CASRPSGTGEQFF. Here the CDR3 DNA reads TGTGCCAGCCGGCCTAGCGGGACTGGTGAGCAGTTCTTC.

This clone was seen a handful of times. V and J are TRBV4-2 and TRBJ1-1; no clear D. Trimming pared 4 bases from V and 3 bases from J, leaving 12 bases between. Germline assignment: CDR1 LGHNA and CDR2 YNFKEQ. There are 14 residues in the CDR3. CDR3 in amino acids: CASSPTDGDTEAFF. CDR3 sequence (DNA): TGTGCCAGCAGCCCCACAGACGGGGACACTGAAGCTTTCTTT.

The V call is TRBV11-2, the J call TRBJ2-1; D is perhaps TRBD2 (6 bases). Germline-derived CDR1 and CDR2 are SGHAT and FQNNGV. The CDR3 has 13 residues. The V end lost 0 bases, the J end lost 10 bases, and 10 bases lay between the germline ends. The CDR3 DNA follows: TGTGCCAGCAGCTTAGAATACGGAGGGGAGCAGTTCTTC. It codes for CASSLEYGGEQFF.